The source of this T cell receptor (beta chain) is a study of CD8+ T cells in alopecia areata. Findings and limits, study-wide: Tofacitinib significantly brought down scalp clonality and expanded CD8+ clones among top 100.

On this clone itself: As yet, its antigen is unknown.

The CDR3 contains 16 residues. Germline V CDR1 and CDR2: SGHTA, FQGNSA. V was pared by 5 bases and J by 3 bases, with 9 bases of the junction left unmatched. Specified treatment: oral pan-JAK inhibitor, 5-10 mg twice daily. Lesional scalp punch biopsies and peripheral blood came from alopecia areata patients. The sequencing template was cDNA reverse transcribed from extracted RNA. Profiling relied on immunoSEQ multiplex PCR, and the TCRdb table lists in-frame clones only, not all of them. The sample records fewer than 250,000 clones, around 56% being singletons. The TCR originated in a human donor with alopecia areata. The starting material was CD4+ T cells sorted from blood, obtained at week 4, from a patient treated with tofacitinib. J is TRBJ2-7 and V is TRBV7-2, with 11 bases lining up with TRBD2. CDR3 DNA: TGTGCCAGCAGCCCCCGGGTAGCGGGAGGGTTCTACGAGCAGTACTTC. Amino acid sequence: CASSPRVAGGFYEQYF.